This T cell receptor beta chain appears in the sequencing data of a study of high-grade serous ovarian cancer treatment subgroups. This clone has only one observation. CDR1 and CDR2 from the germline V gene are MRHNA and SNTAGT. V lost 4 bases, J lost 0 bases, and 9 bases stayed unmatched. This CDR3 spans 19 amino acids. Tumor samples were obtained before definitive surgery or chemotherapy. Only in-frame clones appear in the TCRdb table, and some are missing; sequencing was by immunoSEQ multiplex PCR. This repertoire shows about 33,000 clones, around three quarters found once; its top ten account for about 3%.

The J gene is TRBJ2-6, the V gene TRBV6-4; 10 bases agree with TRBD1. The sequenced sample consisted of tumor tissue. The TCR originated in a human donor with high-grade serous ovarian cancer. CDR3 protein: CASSVGQGPVSSGANVLTF. The CDR3 coding sequence is TGTGCCAGCAGTGTGGGACAGGGGCCAGTCAGCTCTGGGGCCAACGTCCTGACTTTC.